One sample yielded the 18 T cell receptor beta chains listed below, sequenced in a study of CD8+CD57+ T cells in acquired aplastic anemia. Genomic DNA, the template, was used for profiling of the TCR beta VDJ and CDR3. One entry per CDR3 protein, called by TCRdb with MiXCR from the reads. The sample shows 210,000 or so distinct CDR3 sequences, almost 50% of them seen only once. Flow cytometry had shown expanded CD8+CD57+ cells in the patients chosen for sequencing. Sequences were obtained from sorted CD4+, CD8+, or CD8+CD57+ T cells (not recorded which) from PBMCs. These receptors were collected from a human donor with aplastic anemia.

This clonotype was detected many times. The chain links TRBV19 to TRBJ1-1; 8 nucleotides line up with TRBD1. The CDR3 runs 14 residues. After removal of 9 bases from V and 1 base from J, the junction contained 7 bases not matched to a gene. CDR1 and CDR2 (germline): LNHDA, SQIVND (reference sequence). The CDR3 reads CASRRTGTNTEAFF. DNA of the CDR3: TGTGCCAGCAGACGGACAGGGACGAACACTGAAGCTTTCTTT.

This clonotype occurred many times. This chain links TRBV15 with TRBJ1-4; D might be TRBD1 (6 bases). Germline CDR1 is LNHNV and CDR2 is YYDKDF (reference sequence). The CDR3 totals 15 residues. The V end lost 0 bases, the J end lost 8 bases, and 13 bases lay between the germline ends. CDR3 loop: CATSRDQGGGEKLFF. CDR3 sequence (DNA): TGTGCCACCAGCAGAGATCAAGGGGGTGGCGAAAAACTGTTTTTT.

A note on this clonotype: Sequence at one end of the junction differs from germline and may be a read error. J is TRBJ1-6 and V is TRBV10-3, with unresolved D. Per the germline V gene, CDR1 is ENHRY and CDR2 is SYGVKD. The CDR3 consists of 14 residues. CDR3 sequence (DNA): TGTGCCATCAGTGCACAGACCTATACTTCACCCCTCTACTTT. This encodes CAISAQTYTSPLYF.

In this sample, this clonotype turned up many times. This chain's CDR3 is CASSLAGTMNTEAFF. The CDR3, as DNA: TGTGCCAGCAGTTTAGCAGGCACTATGAACACTGAAGCTTTCTTT. This chain links TRBV12-3 or TRBV12-4 with TRBJ1-1; no clear D gene. V shed 0 bases and J shed 0 bases, with 8 bases lying between them. This CDR3 spans 15 amino acids.

This chain links TRBV6-2 or TRBV6-3 with TRBJ1-1; the match to TRBD1 covers 9 bases. The germline V gene has CDR1 MNHEY and CDR2 SVGEGT. The length of the CDR3 is 15 residues. The V and J ends lost 5 bases and 5 bases, in that order; junction bases with no gene match: 9. DNA of the CDR3: TGTGCCAGCAGTGAACTGGGACAGGGCTGGACTGAAGCTTTCTTT. As protein: CASSELGQGWTEAFF.

This chain links TRBV7-2 with TRBJ1-6; possible D gene TRBD1, 5 bases. Germline CDR1 is SGHTA and CDR2 is FQGNSA. CDR3 size: 15 residues. V lost 5 bases, J lost 14 bases, and 22 bases lay in between. The CDR3 sequence: CASSTGTLGGSTLHF. The CDR3 DNA follows: TGTGCCAGCAGCACCGGGACCCTAGGTGGGTCCACCCTCCACTTT.

Turning to this clonotype: The junction and the germline gene differ at one end; a read error may be behind it. The chain recombines TRBV7-3 with TRBJ1-2; D ambiguous. Germline V lookup: CDR1 SGHTA, CDR2 FQGTGA. The CDR3 sequence is 13 residues long. The CDR3 spells CASSGSLRYGYTF. In nucleotides, the CDR3 is TGCGCCAGCAGCGGCAGCCTCCGCTATGGCTACACCTTC.

The gene calls are TRBV3-1 and TRBJ1-3, with D perhaps matching TRBD1 (6 bases). CDR1 and CDR2 (germline): LGHDT, YNNKEL (reference sequence). The CDR3 totals 14 residues. Trimming removed 3 bases from V and 3 bases from J, with 9 bases in between. CDR3 coding DNA: TGTGCCAGCAGCCAGGGGGCGCTTGGAAACACCATATATTTT. This sequence encodes CASSQGALGNTIYF.

This clonotype came up many times. In nucleotides, the CDR3 is TGTGCCAGCAGTCTGGACAGGGGGAAGGAGACCCAGTACTTC. Amino acid sequence: CASSLDRGKETQYF. V gene TRBV12-3 or TRBV12-4 combines with J gene TRBJ2-5, with 10 bases fitting TRBD1. The J segment lost 5 bases and the V segment lost 5 bases, leaving 5 bases of the junction unmatched. The CDR3 is 14 amino acids.

This clonotype was picked up many times. The gene calls are TRBV7-2 and TRBJ2-2, with D hard to call. Germline V CDR1 and CDR2: SGHTA, FQGNSA. V lost 0 bases to trimming and J lost 6 bases, with 2 bases between them. CDR3 length equals 12 residues. CDR3 sequence reads: CASSLAAGELFF. As DNA, the CDR3 is TGTGCCAGCAGCTTAGCTGCCGGGGAGCTGTTTTTT.

Written as DNA, the CDR3 is TGTGCCAGCAGCCCTGGGACTAGCGGGGGACCTTCCTACGAGCAGTACTTC. The encoded protein is CASSPGTSGGPSYEQYF. V and J are TRBV11-2 and TRBJ2-7, with 14 bases that match TRBD2. J was trimmed by 1 base and V by 5 bases; bases with no gene match: 7. CDR3 size: 17 residues. CDR1 is SGHAT, CDR2 FQNNGV, per germline.

The chain recombines TRBV6-5 with TRBJ1-5; D uncertain. The ends were cut back, 6 bases at V and 2 bases at J, with 29 bases in the middle. The germline gives CDR1 MNHEY, CDR2 SVGAGI. The CDR3 is 20 residues long. CDR3 sequence: CASRNLPGVGRGDGNQPQHF. As DNA, the CDR3 is TGTGCCAGCAGAAACCTGCCCGGGGTCGGGCGGGGTGATGGCAATCAGCCCCAGCATTTT.

This sequence joins TRBV5-1 and TRBJ2-3, with 8 bases lining up with TRBD1. V was pared by 1 base and J by 5 bases, with 3 bases of the junction left unmatched. CDR1 is SGHRS and CDR2 is YFSETQ in the germline V gene. This CDR3 spans 14 amino acids. CDR3 loop: CASSLFRGQDTQYF. In nucleotides, the CDR3 is TGCGCCAGCAGCTTGTTCAGGGGGCAAGATACGCAGTATTTT.

V gene TRBV12-3 or TRBV12-4 combines with J gene TRBJ1-5; D is ambiguous. Trimming cost V 3 bases and J 5 bases, with 8 bases left between them. The CDR3 consists of 13 residues. For the CDR3, the DNA is TGTGCCAGCAGTTTTGCTGGGGATCAGCCCCAGCATTTT. Translated, it gives CASSFAGDQPQHF.

A single count supports this clonotype. V gene TRBV12-3 or TRBV12-4 combines with J gene TRBJ2-5; D may be TRBD2 (6 bases). CDR3 length: 14 amino acids. The V end lost 8 bases, the J end lost 2 bases, and 15 bases lay between the germline ends. CDR3 residues: CASAATSQQETQYF. The CDR3 DNA sequence: TGTGCCAGCGCCGCGACTAGTCAGCAAGAGACCCAGTACTTC.

Ten or more counts support this clonotype. CDR3: CSARDRAGVVEKLFF. The CDR3 nucleotides are TGCAGTGCTAGAGATCGGGCAGGGGTGGTTGAAAAACTGTTTTTT. The rearrangement joins TRBV20-1 to TRBJ1-4, with D possibly being TRBD1 (6 bases). Germline CDR1 reads DFQATT; CDR2 reads SNEGSKA (reference sequence). V lost 0 bases and J 7 bases, leaving 15 bases between the germline ends. The CDR3 is made up of 15 amino acids.

This clonotype was recorded at least ten times. The chain links TRBV6-1 to TRBJ1-6; D remains unclear. Germline V lookup: CDR1 MNHNS, CDR2 SASEGT. With 3 bases removed from V and 0 bases from J, the gap between germline ends came to 3 bases. This CDR3 is built from 14 residues. The CDR3 sequence: CASSESSYNSPLHF. CDR3 coding DNA: TGTGCCAGCAGTGAGAGCTCCTATAATTCACCCCTCCACTTT.

Points on this clonotype: A much larger clone differs by one base, so this may be a read error. The chain uses TRBV20-1 and TRBJ1-1, with D uncertain. The CDR3 extends over 13 amino acids. Germline values: CDR1 DFQATT, CDR2 SNEGSKA (reference sequence). CDR3 amino acids: CSALVDTNTEALF. The CDR3 DNA follows: TGCAGTGCTCTCGTTGACACGAACACTGAAGCTCTCTTT.